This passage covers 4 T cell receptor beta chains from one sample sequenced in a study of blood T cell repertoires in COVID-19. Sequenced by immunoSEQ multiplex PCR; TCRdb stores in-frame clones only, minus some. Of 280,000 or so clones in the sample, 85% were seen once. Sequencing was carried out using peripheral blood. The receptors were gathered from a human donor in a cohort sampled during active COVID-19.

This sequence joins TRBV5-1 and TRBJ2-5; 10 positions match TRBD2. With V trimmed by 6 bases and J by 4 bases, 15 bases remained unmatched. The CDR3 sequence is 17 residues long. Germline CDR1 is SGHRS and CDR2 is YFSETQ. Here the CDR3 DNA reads TGCGCCAGCAAGCCTAGCGGGAGTGGGGTAAGGGGAGAGACCCAGTACTTC. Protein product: CASKPSGSGVRGETQYF.

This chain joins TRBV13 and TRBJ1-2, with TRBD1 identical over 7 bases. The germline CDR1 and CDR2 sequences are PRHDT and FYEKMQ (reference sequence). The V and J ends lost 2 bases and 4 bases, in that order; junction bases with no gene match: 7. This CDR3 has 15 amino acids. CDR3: CASSLRLSGGYGYTF. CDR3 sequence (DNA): TGTGCCAGCAGCTTAAGGCTGTCAGGGGGCTATGGCTACACCTTC.

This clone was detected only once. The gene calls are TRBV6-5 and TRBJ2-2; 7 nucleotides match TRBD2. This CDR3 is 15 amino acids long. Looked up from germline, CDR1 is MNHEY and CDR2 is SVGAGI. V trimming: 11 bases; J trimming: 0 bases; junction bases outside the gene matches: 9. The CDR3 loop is CAHGGIQTNTGELFF. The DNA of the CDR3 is TGTGCCCACGGGGGGATACAAACGAACACCGGGGAGCTGTTTTTT.

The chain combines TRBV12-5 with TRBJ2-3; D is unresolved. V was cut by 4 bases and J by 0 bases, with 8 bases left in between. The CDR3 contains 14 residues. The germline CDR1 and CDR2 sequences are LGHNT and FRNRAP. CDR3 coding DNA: TGTGCTAGTGGTTCGAGTTATAGCACAGATACGCAGTATTTT. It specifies CASGSSYSTDTQYF.